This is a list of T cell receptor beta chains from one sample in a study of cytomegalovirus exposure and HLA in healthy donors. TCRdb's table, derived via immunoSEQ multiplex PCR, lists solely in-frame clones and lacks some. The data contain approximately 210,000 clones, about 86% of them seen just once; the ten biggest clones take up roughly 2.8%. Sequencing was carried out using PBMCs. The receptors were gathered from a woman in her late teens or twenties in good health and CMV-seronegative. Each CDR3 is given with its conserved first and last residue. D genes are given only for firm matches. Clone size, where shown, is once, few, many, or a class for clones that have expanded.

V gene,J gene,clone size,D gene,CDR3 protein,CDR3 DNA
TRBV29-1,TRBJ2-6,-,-,CSVRLARDGANVLTF,TGCAGCGTTCGACTTGCCCGGGATGGGGCCAACGTCCTGACTTTC
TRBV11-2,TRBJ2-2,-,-,CASSLVRNTGELFF,TGTGCCAGCAGCTTAGTTAGGAACACCGGGGAGCTGTTTTTT
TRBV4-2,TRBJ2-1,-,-,CASSQDATSEQDNEQFF,TGTGCCAGCAGCCAAGATGCGACGAGCGAGCAAGACAATGAGCAGTTCTTC
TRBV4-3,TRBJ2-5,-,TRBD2,CASSQAGTSGSETQYF,TGCGCCAGCAGCCAAGCCGGGACTAGCGGGAGTGAGACCCAGTACTTC
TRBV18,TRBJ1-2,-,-,CASSPTGFDGYTF,TGTGCCAGCTCACCCACAGGGTTCGATGGCTACACCTTC
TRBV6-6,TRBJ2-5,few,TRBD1,CASSRQGETQYF,TGTGCCAGCAGTAGACAGGGAGAGACCCAGTACTTC
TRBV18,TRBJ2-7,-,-,CASSPRGSSEQYF,TGTGCCAGCTCACCCCGGGGGAGCTCCGAGCAGTACTTC
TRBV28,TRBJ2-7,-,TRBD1,CASSTTGAYEQYF,TGTGCCAGCAGTACAACAGGGGCCTACGAGCAGTACTTC
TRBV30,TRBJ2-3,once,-,CAWSPRERTTDTQYF,TGTGCCTGGAGTCCTCGGGAGCGGACCACAGATACGCAGTATTTT
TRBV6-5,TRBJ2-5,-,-,CASSYEGGQGGTQYF,TGTGCCAGCAGTTACGAGGGCGGTCAGGGGGGGACCCAGTACTTC
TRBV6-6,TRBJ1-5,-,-,CASESGGGAQHF,TGTGCCAGCGAATCGGGTGGCGGGGCCCAGCATTTT
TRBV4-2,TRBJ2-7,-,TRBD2,CASSPTGTSSYEQYF,TGTGCCAGCAGCCCTACCGGGACTAGCAGTTACGAGCAGTACTTC
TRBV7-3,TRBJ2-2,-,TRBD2,CASRSVGAGGNTGELFF,TGTGCCAGCAGGTCCGTCGGGGCGGGAGGGAACACCGGGGAGCTGTTTTTT
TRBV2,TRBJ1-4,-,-,CASSVGRGLTEKLFF,TGTGCCAGCAGTGTGGGTCGGGGGTTAACTGAAAAACTGTTTTTT
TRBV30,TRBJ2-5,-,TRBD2,CAWTSGSGSGETQYF,TGTGCCTGGACATCCGGGAGCGGGAGTGGAGAGACCCAGTACTTC
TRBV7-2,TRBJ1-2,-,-,CASSLGGENYGYTF,TGTGCCAGCAGCTTGGGGGGGGAAAACTATGGCTACACCTTC
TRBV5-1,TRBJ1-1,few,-,CASSRRGTEAFF,TGCGCCAGCAGCCGCAGGGGCACTGAAGCTTTCTTT
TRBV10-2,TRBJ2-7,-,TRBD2,CASSDPSGTLTYEQYF,TGCGCCAGCAGTGACCCCAGCGGGACCCTCACCTACGAGCAGTACTTC
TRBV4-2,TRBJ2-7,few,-,CASSQPGVPGEQYF,TGTGCCAGCAGCCAACCAGGGGTTCCTGGGGAGCAGTACTTC
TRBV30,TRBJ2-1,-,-,CAWSRGGNEQFF,TGTGCCTGGAGTCGAGGGGGTAATGAGCAGTTCTTC
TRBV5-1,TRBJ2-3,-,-,CASSLGQGLTQYF,TGCGCCAGCAGCTTGGGTCAGGGGTTGACGCAGTATTTT
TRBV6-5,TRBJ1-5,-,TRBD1,CASSYAGGQPQHF,TGTGCCAGCAGTTACGCAGGGGGTCAGCCCCAGCATTTT
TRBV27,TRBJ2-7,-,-,CASSFQGSYEQYF,TGTGCCAGCAGTTTTCAGGGTTCCTACGAGCAGTACTTC
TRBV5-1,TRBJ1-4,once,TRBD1,CASSADRGNEKLFF,TGCGCCAGCAGCGCCGACAGGGGTAATGAAAAACTGTTTTTT
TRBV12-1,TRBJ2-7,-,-,CASSFAPYFHSPYEQYF,TGTGCCAGCAGCTTTGCGCCGTACTTCCACTCGCCCTACGAGCAGTACTTC
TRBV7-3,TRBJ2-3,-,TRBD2,CASSLVSSGYTDTQYF,TGTGCCAGCAGCTTAGTATCTAGCGGTTACACAGATACGCAGTATTTT
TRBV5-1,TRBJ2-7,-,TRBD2,CASSQTSGPYEQYF,TGCGCCAGCAGCCAAACTAGCGGCCCCTACGAGCAGTACTTC
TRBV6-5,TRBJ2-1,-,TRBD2,CASSYSVAGINEQFF,TGTGCCAGCAGTTACTCCGTAGCGGGAATCAATGAGCAGTTCTTC
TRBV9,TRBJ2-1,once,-,CASSAPDWRQFF,TGTGCCAGCAGCGCCCCGGACTGGCGGCAGTTCTTC
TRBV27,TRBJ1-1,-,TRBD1,CASAPLYYRDRVRGWRTEAFF,TGTGCCAGCGCCCCACTGTACTACCGGGACAGGGTTCGAGGATGGAGGACTGAAGCTTTCTTT
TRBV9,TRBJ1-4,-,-,CASSVAGREEKLFF,TGTGCCAGCAGCGTAGCGGGGAGGGAGGAAAAACTGTTTTTT
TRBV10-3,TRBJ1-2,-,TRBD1,CAIRESGTGVSGYTF,TGTGCCATCAGGGAGAGCGGGACAGGGGTTAGTGGCTACACCTTC
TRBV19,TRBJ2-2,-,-,CARRTVTGELFF,TGTGCCAGGCGTACGGTGACCGGGGAGCTGTTTTTT
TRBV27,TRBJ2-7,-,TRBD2,CASSPTSGRGRPGRTYEQYF,TGTGCCAGCAGTCCTACTAGCGGGAGGGGCCGGCCAGGGAGAACCTACGAGCAGTACTTC
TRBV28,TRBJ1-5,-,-,CASSRSIDQPQHF,TGTGCCAGCAGTCGATCAATAGATCAGCCCCAGCATTTT
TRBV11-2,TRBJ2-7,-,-,CASSPRQALVRQYF,TGTGCCAGCAGCCCCCGACAGGCCCTAGTAAGGCAGTACTTC
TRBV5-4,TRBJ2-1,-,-,CASSLKKQGPLNEQFF,TGTGCCAGCAGCTTGAAGAAACAGGGCCCTCTCAATGAGCAGTTCTTC
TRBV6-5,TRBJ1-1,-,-,CASSAGVTEAFF,TGTGCCAGCAGTGCAGGGGTTACTGAAGCTTTCTTT
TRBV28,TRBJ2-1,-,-,CASGSPGVIKNEQFF,TGTGCCAGCGGTAGTCCGGGAGTAATTAAGAATGAGCAGTTCTTC
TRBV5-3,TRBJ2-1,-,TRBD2,CARRLTGTSGSYEQFF,TGTGCCAGAAGGCTCACCGGGACTAGCGGGAGCTATGAGCAGTTCTTC
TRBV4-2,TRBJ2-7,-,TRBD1,CASSQDGTGGYEQYF,TGTGCCAGCAGCCAAGATGGGACAGGGGGCTACGAGCAGTACTTC
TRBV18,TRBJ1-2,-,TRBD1,CASSPGTGPDGYTF,TGTGCCAGCTCACCGGGGACAGGGCCAGATGGCTACACCTTC
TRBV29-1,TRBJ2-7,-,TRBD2,CSVGLAGDNEQYF,TGCAGCGTCGGACTAGCGGGAGACAACGAGCAGTACTTC
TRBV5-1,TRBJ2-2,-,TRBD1,CASSFRDRGQVGELFF,TGCGCCAGCAGCTTCCGGGACAGGGGGCAGGTCGGGGAGCTGTTTTTT
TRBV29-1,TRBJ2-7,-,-,CSVEDPSYEQYF,TGCAGCGTTGAAGACCCGTCCTACGAGCAGTACTTC
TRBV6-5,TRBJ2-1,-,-,CASSRQGTNEQFF,TGTGCCAGCAGCCGGCAGGGGACCAATGAGCAGTTCTTC
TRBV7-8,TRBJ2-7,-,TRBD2,CASSWTSGAYEQYF,TGTGCCAGCAGCTGGACTAGCGGTGCCTACGAGCAGTACTTC
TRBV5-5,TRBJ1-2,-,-,CASSSQGHGYTF,TGTGCCAGCAGCTCTCAGGGTCATGGCTACACCTTC
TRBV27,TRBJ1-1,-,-,CASSLSTVGTEAFF,TGTGCCAGCAGTTTATCGACAGTCGGAACTGAAGCTTTCTTT
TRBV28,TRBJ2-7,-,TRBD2,CASRKTGTSSYEQYF,TGTGCCAGCAGGAAAACCGGGACTAGCTCCTACGAGCAGTACTTC
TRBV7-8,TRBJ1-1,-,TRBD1,CASSLVRTGVGAFF,TGTGCCAGCAGCTTAGTTAGGACAGGGGTAGGAGCTTTCTTT
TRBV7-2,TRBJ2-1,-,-,CASSLEFSVNEQFF,TGTGCCAGCAGCTTAGAGTTCAGCGTCAATGAGCAGTTCTTC
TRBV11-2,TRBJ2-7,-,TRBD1,CASRRTGTGPEQYF,TGTGCCAGCAGGCGTACCGGGACAGGCCCCGAGCAGTACTTC
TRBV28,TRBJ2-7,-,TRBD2,CASSPRLAGAYEQYF,TGTGCCAGCAGTCCCCGCCTAGCGGGAGCCTACGAGCAGTACTTC
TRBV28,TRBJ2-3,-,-,CASSTNGGTQYF,TGTGCCAGCAGTACTAATGGAGGTACGCAGTATTTT
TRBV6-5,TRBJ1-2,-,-,CAKRLWGYTF,TGTGCCAAAAGACTCTGGGGCTACACCTTC
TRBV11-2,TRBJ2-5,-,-,CASSLVQGGRETQYF,TGTGCCAGCAGCTTGGTACAGGGAGGGAGAGAGACCCAGTACTTC
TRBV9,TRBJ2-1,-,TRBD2,CASSASGTSGRHSYNEQFF,TGTGCCAGCAGCGCCTCCGGGACTAGCGGGAGGCACTCCTACAATGAGCAGTTCTTC
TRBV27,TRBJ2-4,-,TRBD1,CASSFGPAGGKNIQYF,TGTGCCAGCAGTTTTGGTCCAGCAGGGGGCAAAAACATTCAGTACTTC